Each of the 28 T cell receptor beta chains below was sequenced from the same sample in a study of CD8+CD57+ T cells in acquired aplastic anemia. Previously, flow cytometry had revealed CD8+CD57+ cell expansion in the patients chosen for sequencing. Genomic DNA, serving as template, underwent TCR beta VDJ and CDR3 profiling. TCRdb re-analysed the reads in MiXCR, keeping a single row per CDR3 protein. The data show hundreds of thousands of distinct CDR3 sequences, around 33% seen once. Sequenced material: sorted CD4+, CD8+, or CD8+CD57+ T cells (not recorded which) from PBMCs. The receptors come from a human donor with aplastic anemia.

This clonotype was counted many times. The chain links TRBV7-6 to TRBJ2-1; the D is unclear. Trimming left V 5 bases short and J 8 bases short, with 13 bases between. The CDR3 loop spans 13 amino acids. Germline V gives CDR1 SGHVS, CDR2 FNYEAQ. The CDR3, as DNA: TGTGCCAGCAGCACACCCCAGCGTGATGAGCAGTTCTTC. Its translation: CASSTPQRDEQFF. Complete variable domain (other parts from reference TRBV7-6 and TRBJ2-1): GAGVSQSPRYKVTKRGQDVALRCDPISGHVSLYWYRQALGQGPEFLTYFNYEAQQDKSGLPNDRFSAERPEGSISTLTIQRTEQRDSAMYRCASSTPQRDEQFFGPGTRLTVL.

The chain links TRBV25-1 to TRBJ2-1; 8 bases are shared with TRBD2. The V gene's germline CDR1 is MGHDK and CDR2 SYGVNS. This CDR3 comprises 15 residues. V lost 3 bases to trimming and J lost 7 bases; unmatched junction nucleotides: 8. The CDR3 DNA is TGTGCCAGCAGTGACCCGGCTAGCGGGCGGAATGAGCAGTTCTTC. It encodes CASSDPASGRNEQFF.

This clonotype was observed a few times. The rearrangement joins TRBV30 to TRBJ1-6; D unclear. CDR3 length: 9 amino acids. Germline V gene sequence: CDR1 GTSNPN, CDR2 SVGIG (reference sequence). V was cut by 3 bases and J by 13 bases, with 4 bases left in between. Written as DNA, the CDR3 is TGTGCCTGGAGCCCCCCCCTCCACTTT. Protein: CAWSPPLHF.

This clonotype was counted a few times. V gene TRBV20-1 combines with J gene TRBJ1-1; unclear D gene. The CDR3 consists of 9 residues. From germline, CDR1 is DFQATT and CDR2 SNEGSKA (reference sequence). V lost 7 bases and J lost 8, with 8 bases in between. The CDR3 nucleotides read TGCAGTGTTTTACAGGAAGCTTTCTTT. Residues: CSVLQEAFF.

This chain joins TRBV14 and TRBJ1-1; TRBD1 might be the D (5 bases). Germline loops: CDR1 SGHDN, CDR2 FVKESK. The CDR3 spans 16 residues. Trimming removed 3 bases at V and 0 bases at J, with 14 bases between. The chain's CDR3 is CASSHLWRGVNTEAFF. CDR3 nucleotide sequence: TGTGCCAGCAGCCATTTGTGGAGGGGCGTGAACACTGAAGCTTTCTTT.

A note on this clonotype: A read error may produce the germline difference seen at one junction end. This chain joins TRBV7-3 and TRBJ2-3, with D possibly TRBD2 on 6 matching bases. This CDR3 is 13 amino acids long. In germline, CDR1 is SGHTA, CDR2 FQGTGA. The CDR3 coding sequence is TGCGCCAGCAGCCAAGGGAGGTTGGATACGCAGTATTTT. Protein: CASSQGRLDTQYF.

This chain uses TRBV14 with TRBJ1-4, with TRBD1 identical over 12 bases. Germline V gene data show CDR1 as SGHDN and CDR2 as FVKESK. The V and J ends lost 1 base and 8 bases, in that order; junction bases with no gene match: 5. CDR3 length: 16 residues. CDR3 bases: TGTGCCAGCAGCCAAGGACCGGGACAGGGGGCAGAAAAACTGTTTTTT. Amino acid sequence: CASSQGPGQGAEKLFF.

This clonotype was observed many times. The CDR3 sequence: CASRRSNSNQPQHF. The CDR3 region has the DNA TGTGCCAGTAGGAGAAGCAATAGCAATCAGCCCCAGCATTTT. The rearrangement uses TRBV19 and TRBJ1-5; D is uncertain. The CDR3 has 14 amino acids. Germline V gene data show CDR1 as LNHDA and CDR2 as SQIVND (reference sequence). V was shortened by 6 bases and J by 0 bases, with 9 bases between the two germline ends.

V gene TRBV9 combines with J gene TRBJ2-7; TRBD2 aligns across 7 bases. J gave up 6 bases and V 0 bases, and 12 bases lay outside the gene matches. Germline V CDR1 and CDR2: SGDLS, YYNGEE. The CDR3 is 16 residues long. Here the CDR3 reads CASSVGSGHVPCEQYF. The CDR3 coding sequence is TGTGCCAGCAGCGTAGGTAGCGGGCACGTACCCTGCGAGCAGTACTTC.

This clonotype was seen more than once but under ten times. A much larger clone is a single base away; this may be a read error. V and J are TRBV15 and TRBJ1-1; D is possibly TRBD1 (5 bases). The CDR3 consists of 14 residues. Per germline, CDR1 LNHNV and CDR2 YYDKDF (reference sequence). CDR3 protein: CATSRDQGGTGAFF. The CDR3 DNA is TGTGCCACCAGCAGAGATCAGGGAGGCACTGGAGCTTTCTTT.

The chain links TRBV7-2 to TRBJ1-6; possibly TRBD1 for D (6 bases). This CDR3 has 15 residues. Germline V gene lookup returns CDR1 SGHTA and CDR2 FQGNSA. Trimming took 1 base from V and 9 from J, leaving 13 bases between them. The DNA for the CDR3 is TGTGCCAGCAGCTTAGGAGGGGGGCAGGGTTCACCCCTCCACTTT. As protein: CASSLGGGQGSPLHF.

In DNA form, the CDR3 reads TGTGCCAGCAGCTTAGAACGTTCGGGGCGCAGCTATGGCTACACCTTC. Its translation is CASSLERSGRSYGYTF. The chain is built from TRBV11-2 and TRBJ1-2, with a weak D call TRBD1 (5 bases). Germline assignment: CDR1 SGHAT and CDR2 FQNNGV. Trimming stripped 0 bases from V and 4 bases from J, with 15 bases between. The CDR3 consists of 16 residues.

This clonotype was found many times. CDR3 in DNA: TGTGCCACCAGCAGAGGACAGGGGGCCTATGGCTACACCTTC. Its protein product is CATSRGQGAYGYTF. The chain joins TRBV15 to TRBJ1-2; TRBD1 matches 10 bases. The CDR3 covers 14 residues. The ends lost 1 base at V and 4 bases at J; junction bases unmatched: 0. Germline values: CDR1 LNHNV, CDR2 YYDKDF (reference sequence).

This clonotype was counted many times. The chain recombines TRBV7-9 with TRBJ1-1, with TRBD1 as a possible D gene (5 bases). The CDR3 runs to 13 residues. V was shortened by 3 bases and J by 4 bases, with 9 bases between the two germline ends. Germline assignment: CDR1 SEHNR and CDR2 FQNEAQ (reference sequence). The DNA of the CDR3 is TGTGCCAGCAGCTTGGACACAGGCACTGAAGCTTTCTTT. This encodes CASSLDTGTEAFF.

In its sample, this clonotype was seen a few times. The V call is TRBV5-1, the J call TRBJ1-3, with 8 bases matching TRBD1. The CDR3 loop spans 15 amino acids. In germline, CDR1 is SGHRS, CDR2 YFSETQ. The ends lost 1 base at V and 4 bases at J; junction bases unmatched: 4. The CDR3 loop reads CASSLYGTGGNTIYF. CDR3 coding DNA: TGCGCCAGCAGCTTGTATGGGACAGGAGGAAACACCATATATTTT.

This clonotype was detected only once. The rearrangement links TRBV5-1 to TRBJ2-2; 7 bases are shared with TRBD1. The CDR3 spans 16 residues. V lost 1 base to trimming and J lost 2 bases; unmatched junction nucleotides: 5. Germline V CDR1 and CDR2: SGHRS, YFSETQ. This chain's CDR3 is CASSLRGTDNTGELFF. The CDR3 DNA is TGCGCCAGCAGCTTGCGTGGGACAGACAACACCGGGGAGCTGTTTTTT.

This clonotype was observed at least ten times. In nucleotides, the CDR3 is TGCAGCGGAGGACTCGGCGGACGCACAGATACGCAGTATTTT. Translating gives CSGGLGGRTDTQYF. V gene TRBV29-1 combines with J gene TRBJ2-3, with D possibly TRBD2 on 5 matching bases. CDR3 length: 14 residues. The V end lost 7 bases, the J end lost 1 base, and 15 bases lay between the germline ends. Germline CDR1 is SQVTM and CDR2 is ANQGSEA.

This clonotype has more than one count but fewer than ten. This chain connects TRBV6-1 to TRBJ2-7, with 11 positions matching TRBD1. Germline V gives CDR1 MNHNS, CDR2 SASEGT. The CDR3 is 15 residues long. V gave up 6 bases and J gave up 5 bases; unmatched junction bases: 9. The CDR3 region is CASRGGQGALNEQYF. The CDR3 DNA is TGTGCCAGCAGAGGAGGACAGGGGGCGCTTAACGAGCAGTACTTC.

This clonotype was counted many times. This chain joins TRBV9 and TRBJ2-7; TRBD2 matches 8 bases. This CDR3 has 12 amino acids. The germline CDR1 and CDR2 sequences are SGDLS and YYNGEE. V shed 3 bases, J shed 6 bases, and the junction held 2 bases outside the gene matches. The CDR3 reads CASSGGTSEQYF. CDR3 bases: TGTGCCAGCAGCGGGGGGACTAGCGAGCAGTACTTC.

CDR3 residues: CASSPPRVYEQYF. CDR3 coding DNA: TGTGCCAGCTCACCACCCCGGGTCTACGAGCAGTACTTC. The V gene is TRBV19, the J gene TRBJ2-7; D ambiguous. The CDR3 has 13 amino acids. V was cut by 9 bases and J by 3 bases, with 15 bases left in between. Germline assignment: CDR1 LNHDA and CDR2 SQIVND (reference sequence).

This clonotype was observed a few times. The chain combines TRBV2 with TRBJ1-1, with a weak D call TRBD1 (5 bases). The CDR3 runs to 14 residues. Trimming stripped 5 bases from V and 1 base from J, with 11 bases between. CDR1 and CDR2 (germline): SNHLY, FYNNEI. CDR3 DNA: TGTGCCAGCAGTTATGCGGGGGGGAACACTGAAGCTTTCTTT. Protein sequence: CASSYAGGNTEAFF.

This clonotype was found many times. This chain links TRBV9 with TRBJ1-1; tentative D call: TRBD1 (5 bases). The germline V and J ends were trimmed by 2 bases and 1 base, with 9 bases remaining between them. The length of the CDR3 is 14 residues. The germline V gene has CDR1 SGDLS and CDR2 YYNGEE. In DNA form, the CDR3 reads TGTGCCAGCAGCGTGGGGGGGACGAACACTGAAGCTTTCTTT. Translating gives CASSVGGTNTEAFF.

This clonotype has just a few counts. The gene calls are TRBV5-1 and TRBJ2-1; 10 bases map to TRBD2. CDR1 and CDR2 (germline): SGHRS, YFSETQ. The CDR3 consists of 16 residues. After removal of 5 bases from V and 4 bases from J, the junction contained 9 bases not matched to a gene. The CDR3 is CASRRGSGRLYNEQFF. CDR3 DNA sequence: TGCGCCAGCAGACGGGGTAGCGGGAGGCTTTACAATGAGCAGTTCTTC. Supplemented by reference TRBV5-1 and TRBJ2-1, the full variable domain reads KAGVTQTPRYLIKTRGQQVTLSCSPISGHRSVSWYQQTPGQGLQFLFEYFSETQRNKGNFPGRFSGRQFSNSRSEMNVSTLELGDSALYLCASRRGSGRLYNEQFFGPGTRLTVL.

The chain links TRBV7-2 to TRBJ2-5; 10 bases agree with TRBD2. V lost 0 bases, J lost 5 bases, and 6 bases stayed unmatched. Germline CDR1 reads SGHTA; CDR2 reads FQGNSA. The CDR3 loop spans 16 amino acids. CDR3 amino acids: CASSLAQRGGLETQYF. CDR3 DNA: TGTGCCAGCAGCTTAGCCCAGCGGGGGGGCCTTGAGACCCAGTACTTC.

This clonotype was detected once. This chain connects TRBV2 to TRBJ2-3; D might be TRBD2 (6 bases). Germline lookup yields CDR1 SNHLY and CDR2 FYNNEI. V lost 6 bases and J 4 bases, leaving 23 bases between the germline ends. This CDR3 spans 17 amino acids. CDR3 residues: CASSPTSTAGPSDTQYF. The CDR3 DNA reads as TGTGCCAGCAGCCCTACTAGCACGGCGGGGCCCTCAGATACGCAGTATTTT.

The chain employs TRBV30 and TRBJ1-2; D is perhaps TRBD1 (5 bases). Trimming shortened V by 7 bases and J by 8 bases, and 11 bases separated the two germline ends. Germline CDR1 and CDR2: GTSNPN and SVGIG (reference sequence). The CDR3 is 10 residues long. The CDR3 sequence is CASGNSGYTF. The CDR3 bases are TGTGCCTCAGGGAACAGCGGCTACACCTTC.

This rearrangement joins TRBV30 to TRBJ1-4; D might be TRBD1 (6 bases). Germline V CDR1 and CDR2: GTSNPN, SVGIG (reference sequence). Trimming removed 5 bases from V and 10 bases from J, with 20 bases in between. The CDR3 consists of 14 residues. The CDR3 spells CAWSFDGGLAKLFF. Here the CDR3 DNA reads TGTGCCTGGTCTTTTGATGGGGGGCTTGCAAAACTGTTTTTT.

This clonotype was recorded at least ten times. The chain joins TRBV15 to TRBJ2-7, with 10 bases identical to TRBD1. Losses at the gene ends were 4 bases for V and 1 base for J; bases not matched to a gene: 4. Germline V CDR1 and CDR2: LNHNV, YYDKDF (reference sequence). The CDR3 consists of 15 residues. The CDR3 here is CATSKAGQGSYEQYF. In DNA form, the CDR3 reads TGTGCCACCAGCAAAGCGGGACAGGGGTCCTACGAGCAGTACTTC.